Listed here are 15 T cell receptor beta chains from one sample, sequenced in a study of T cells in Graves' hyperthyroidism and ophthalmopathy. The investigators amplified TCR beta CDR3 regions from RNA transcripts. Carried out on the TCR CDR3, a first-round RT-PCR used the HTBI primer set. TCRdb reprocessed the multiplex PCR reads with MiXCR, giving one entry per CDR3 protein. The sample holds around 690,000 distinct CDR3 sequences, around 15% seen once. Sequencing was performed on blood. Receptors originate from a man over 45 with Graves' hyperthyroidism.

This clonotype was observed many times. The chain recombines TRBV14 with TRBJ1-6, with TRBD1 as a possible D gene (5 bases). Trimming removed 4 bases from V and 8 bases from J, with 9 bases in between. Germline V CDR1 and CDR2: SGHDN, FVKESK. This CDR3 spans 13 amino acids. CDR3 amino acids: CASSLGGDSPLHF. The CDR3 DNA is TGTGCCAGCAGCCTCGGGGGAGATTCACCCCTCCACTTT.

In its sample, this clonotype was seen a few times. The chain has TRBV10-3 and TRBJ1-2, with TRBD1 matching 7 bases. Germline CDR1 reads ENHRY; CDR2 reads SYGVKD. The CDR3 is made up of 14 amino acids. Unmatched junction bases numbered 7, after V lost 3 bases and J lost 6 bases. The CDR3 loop is CAISDPTGWHGYTF. The CDR3 DNA reads TGTGCCATCAGTGACCCGACAGGGTGGCATGGCTACACCTTC.

This clonotype was counted a few times. The CDR3 coding sequence is TGTGCCAGCAGCTTAGATTTAAAGAGCGGGATCCACCTCGATACGCAGTATTTT. Its protein is CASSLDLKSGIHLDTQYF. The chain recombines TRBV7-9 with TRBJ2-3; 7 positions agree with TRBD2. The V gene end was trimmed by 1 base and the J gene end by 6 bases; junction bases not matched to a gene: 16. Germline CDR1 SEHNR, CDR2 FQNEAQ (reference sequence). The CDR3 totals 18 residues. Full variable domain (rest looked up from reference TRBV7-9 and TRBJ2-3): DTGVSQNPRHKITKRGQNVTFRCDPISEHNRLYWYRQTLGQGPEFLTYFQNEAQLEKSRLLSDRFSAERPKGSFSTLEIQRTEQGDSAMYLCASSLDLKSGIHLDTQYFGPGTRLTVL.

This clonotype has at least ten counts. V gene TRBV5-6 combines with J gene TRBJ2-3; a weak D match, TRBD2 (6 bases). Germline V lookup: CDR1 SGHDT, CDR2 YYEEEE. CDR3 length: 17 amino acids. Trimming removed 5 bases at V and 2 bases at J, with 21 bases between. CDR3 nucleotides: TGTGCCAGCAGTTACATCGTGACCGCGGGGAACACAGATACGCAGTATTTT. It encodes CASSYIVTAGNTDTQYF.

Many counts were recorded for this clonotype. CDR3 sequence (DNA): TGTGCCAGCAGGCCAGCGGGAGGGAGCTACGAGCAGTACTTC. Amino acids: CASRPAGGSYEQYF. This rearrangement joins TRBV28 to TRBJ2-7; 10 bases are shared with TRBD2. V trimming: 6 bases; J trimming: 3 bases; junction bases outside the gene matches: 5. The CDR3 runs to 14 residues. Germline CDR1 MDHEN, CDR2 SYDVKM.

The chain has TRBV19 and TRBJ2-7, with TRBD2 matching over 13 bases. V shed 1 base, J shed 4 bases, and the junction held 4 bases outside the gene matches. This CDR3 comprises 16 residues. The germline CDR1 and CDR2 sequences are LNHDA and SQIVND (reference sequence). In DNA, the CDR3 is TGTGCCAGTAGTATAGCCCCGGGACTAGCGGGGTACGAGCAGTACTTC. It specifies CASSIAPGLAGYEQYF.

In its sample, this clonotype was seen many times. The chain is built from TRBV7-8 and TRBJ1-5, with 8 positions matching TRBD1. Trimming took 4 bases from V and 0 from J; bases not matched to a gene: 2. The CDR3 loop spans 15 amino acids. CDR1 and CDR2 from the germline V gene are SGHVS and FQNEAQ. CDR3 bases: TGTGCCAGCAGCTCAGGACAGGGTAGCAATCAGCCCCAGCATTTT. It is translated as CASSSGQGSNQPQHF.

This clonotype was counted a few times. The chain employs TRBV6-2 or TRBV6-3 and TRBJ2-1, with a possible D match to TRBD2 (6 bases). Germline CDR1 reads MNHEY; CDR2 reads SVGEGT. The CDR3 is made up of 12 amino acids. V was trimmed by 6 bases and J by 7 bases, leaving 10 bases between them. The CDR3 DNA sequence: TGTGCCAGCAGCGGGAGTAGTAATGAGCAGTTCTTC. It codes for CASSGSSNEQFF.

V usage is TRBV6-1 and J usage is TRBJ2-5; 7 bases fit TRBD1. The V segment lost 7 bases and the J segment 3 bases; nucleotides outside the gene matches: 2. Germline V lookup: CDR1 MNHNS, CDR2 SASEGT. The CDR3 has 12 residues. This CDR3 is CASNDREETQYF. The CDR3 DNA follows: TGTGCCAGCAATGACAGGGAAGAGACCCAGTACTTC.

The chain combines TRBV12-3 or TRBV12-4 with TRBJ1-2; no reliable D call. V lost 4 bases, J lost 6 bases, and 12 bases lay in between. The CDR3 is made up of 13 amino acids. CDR3 bases: TGTGCCAGCAGTTATTTGGGATCTGATGGCTACACCTTC. Amino acids: CASSYLGSDGYTF.

This clonotype has a count of ten or more. This sequence joins TRBV28 and TRBJ1-1; 8 nucleotides align to TRBD1. This CDR3 has 16 residues. Germline CDR1 MDHEN, CDR2 SYDVKM. J lost 0 bases, V lost 6 bases, and 9 bases had no gene match. DNA for the CDR3: TGTGCCAGCAGCCCAAGTAACAGGGGGTTGAACACTGAAGCTTTCTTT. Amino acid sequence: CASSPSNRGLNTEAFF.

This clonotype came up many times. This chain uses TRBV27 with TRBJ2-4; 8 bases map to TRBD1. CDR3 length: 16 amino acids. V trimming: 3 bases; J trimming: 2 bases; junction bases outside the gene matches: 6. Germline V gene lookup returns CDR1 MNHEY and CDR2 SMNVEV (reference sequence). The CDR3 is CASSLNQGASKNIQYF. CDR3 coding DNA: TGTGCCAGCAGTTTGAACCAGGGGGCTTCCAAAAACATTCAGTACTTC.

This clonotype was counted at least ten times. The chain carries TRBV15 and TRBJ2-7; 7 nucleotides line up with TRBD1. This CDR3 has 16 residues. Germline V gene sequence: CDR1 LNHNV, CDR2 YYDKDF (reference sequence). Trimming at V came to 4 bases and at J to 0 bases, leaving 9 bases not matched to a gene. The CDR3 nucleotides are TGTGCCACCAGCACGTTTAGGGGGCGATCCTCCTACGAGCAGTACTTC. It translates to CATSTFRGRSSYEQYF.

This clonotype was seen at least ten times. J is TRBJ2-7 and V is TRBV27; perhaps D is TRBD1 or TRBD2 (5 bases each). V lost 5 bases and J 7 bases, leaving 15 bases between the germline ends. From germline, CDR1 is MNHEY and CDR2 SMNVEV (reference sequence). The CDR3 runs 13 residues. CDR3 DNA sequence: TGTGCCAGCAGTAGGTGGGAGAAGGGGGAGCAGTACTTC. As protein: CASSRWEKGEQYF.

The chain has TRBV20-1 and TRBJ1-1; possible D gene TRBD1, 5 bases. Germline CDR1 is DFQATT and CDR2 is SNEGSKA (reference sequence). The CDR3 length is 13 residues. Trimming cost V 3 bases and J 7 bases, with 15 bases left between them. This CDR3 reads CSASPQERGEAFF. The CDR3 nucleotides are TGCAGTGCTAGCCCACAGGAAAGGGGTGAAGCTTTCTTT.